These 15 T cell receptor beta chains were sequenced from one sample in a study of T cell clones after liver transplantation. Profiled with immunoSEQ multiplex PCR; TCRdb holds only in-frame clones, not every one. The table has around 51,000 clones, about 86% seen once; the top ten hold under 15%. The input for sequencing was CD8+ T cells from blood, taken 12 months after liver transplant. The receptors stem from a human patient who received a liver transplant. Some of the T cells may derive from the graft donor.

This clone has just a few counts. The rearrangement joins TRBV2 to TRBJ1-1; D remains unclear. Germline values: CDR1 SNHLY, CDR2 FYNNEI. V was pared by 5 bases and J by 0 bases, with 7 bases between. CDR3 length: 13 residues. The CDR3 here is CASSLGLNTEAFF. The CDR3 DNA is TGTGCCAGCAGTCTAGGGCTGAACACTGAAGCTTTCTTT.

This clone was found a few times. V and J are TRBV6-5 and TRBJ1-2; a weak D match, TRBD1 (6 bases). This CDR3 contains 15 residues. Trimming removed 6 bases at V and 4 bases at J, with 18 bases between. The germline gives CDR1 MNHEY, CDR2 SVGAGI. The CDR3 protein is CASSQNRVTVYGYTF. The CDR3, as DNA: TGTGCCAGCAGCCAGAACAGGGTTACGGTCTATGGCTACACCTTC.

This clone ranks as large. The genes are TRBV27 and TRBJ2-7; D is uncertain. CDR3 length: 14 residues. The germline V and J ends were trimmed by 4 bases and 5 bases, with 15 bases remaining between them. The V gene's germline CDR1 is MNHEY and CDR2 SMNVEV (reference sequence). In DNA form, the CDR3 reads TGTGCCAGCAGTTCTTTCTTAGGGCCAGACGAGCAGTACTTC. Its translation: CASSSFLGPDEQYF.

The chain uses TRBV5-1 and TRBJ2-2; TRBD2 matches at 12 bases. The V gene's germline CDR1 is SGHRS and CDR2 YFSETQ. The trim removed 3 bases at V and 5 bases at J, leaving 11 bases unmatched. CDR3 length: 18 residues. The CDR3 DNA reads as TGCGCCAGCAGCTGGAGACTAGCGGGAGTCCCGGGGACCGGGGAGCTGTTTTTT. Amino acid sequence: CASSWRLAGVPGTGELFF.

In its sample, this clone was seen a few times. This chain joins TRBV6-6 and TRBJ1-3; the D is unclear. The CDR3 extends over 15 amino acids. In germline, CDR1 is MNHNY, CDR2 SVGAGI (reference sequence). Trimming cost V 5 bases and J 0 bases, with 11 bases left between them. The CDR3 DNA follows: TGTGCCAGCAGTGAGCGAACAGACTCTGGAAACACCATATATTTT. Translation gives CASSERTDSGNTIYF.

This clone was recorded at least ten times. The DNA for the CDR3 is TGCGCCAGCAGCTCCCTCGACAGGGCCGGCTCTGGAAACACCATATATTTT. Amino acids: CASSSLDRAGSGNTIYF. The chain uses TRBV5-1 and TRBJ1-3, with 7 nucleotides matching TRBD1. CDR1 and CDR2 from the germline V gene are SGHRS and YFSETQ. The CDR3 runs to 17 residues. With 3 bases clipped from V and 0 bases from J, the junction kept 9 bases outside the gene matches.

The CDR3 loop reads CASRLTSGRGTDTQYF. The CDR3 DNA sequence: TGTGCCAGCAGACTTACTAGCGGGAGAGGGACAGATACGCAGTATTTT. The gene calls are TRBV6-6 and TRBJ2-3; TRBD2 matches at 11 bases. The CDR3 has 16 residues. Unmatched junction bases numbered 8, after V lost 6 bases and J lost 3 bases. Per germline, CDR1 MNHNY and CDR2 SVGAGI (reference sequence).

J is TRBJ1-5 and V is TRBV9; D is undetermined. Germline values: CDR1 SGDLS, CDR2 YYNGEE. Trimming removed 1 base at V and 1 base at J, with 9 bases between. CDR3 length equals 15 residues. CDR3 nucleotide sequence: TGTGCCAGCAGCGTATGGATTCCGAGCAATCAGCCCCAGCATTTT. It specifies CASSVWIPSNQPQHF.

The CDR3 loop is CASSVGRDRGRPNYGYTF. The CDR3 region has the DNA TGTGCCAGCAGCGTAGGACGGGACAGGGGGCGGCCTAACTATGGCTACACCTTC. V is TRBV9 and J is TRBJ1-2, with TRBD1 matching 12 bases. Germline CDR1 SGDLS, CDR2 YYNGEE. CDR3 length: 18 residues. V was clipped by 0 bases and J by 0 bases; unmatched bases: 6.

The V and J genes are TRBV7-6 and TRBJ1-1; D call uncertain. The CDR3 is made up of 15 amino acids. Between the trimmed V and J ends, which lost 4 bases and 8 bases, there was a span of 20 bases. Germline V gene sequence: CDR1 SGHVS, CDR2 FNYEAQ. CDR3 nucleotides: TGTGCCAGCAGCTCCATCAACTGGCAGTTCGGCGAAGCTTTCTTT. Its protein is CASSSINWQFGEAFF.

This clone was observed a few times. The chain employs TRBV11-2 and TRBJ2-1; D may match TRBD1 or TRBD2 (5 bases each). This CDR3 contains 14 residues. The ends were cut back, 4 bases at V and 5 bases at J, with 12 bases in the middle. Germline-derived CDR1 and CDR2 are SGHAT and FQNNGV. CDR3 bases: TGTGCCAGCAGCTCGAGGGGCAATCACAATGAGCAGTTCTTC. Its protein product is CASSSRGNHNEQFF.

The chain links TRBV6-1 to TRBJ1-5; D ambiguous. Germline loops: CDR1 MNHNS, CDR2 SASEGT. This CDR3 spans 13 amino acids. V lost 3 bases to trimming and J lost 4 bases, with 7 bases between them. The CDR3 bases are TGTGCCAGCAGTGACCCGGGGAATCAGCCCCAGCATTTT. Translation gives CASSDPGNQPQHF.

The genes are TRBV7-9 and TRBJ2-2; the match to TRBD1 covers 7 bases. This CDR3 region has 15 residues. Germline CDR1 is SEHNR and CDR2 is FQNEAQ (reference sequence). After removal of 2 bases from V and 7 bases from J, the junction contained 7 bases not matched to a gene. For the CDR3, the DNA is TGTGCCAGCAGCTTATATAGGGGGCGCGACGGGGAGCTGTTTTTT. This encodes CASSLYRGRDGELFF.

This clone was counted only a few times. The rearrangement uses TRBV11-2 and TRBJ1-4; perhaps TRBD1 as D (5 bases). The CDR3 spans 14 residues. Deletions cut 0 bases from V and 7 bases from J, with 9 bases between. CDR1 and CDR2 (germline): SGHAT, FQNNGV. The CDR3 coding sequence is TGTGCCAGCAGCTTAGACGCGGGGGGTGAAAAACTGTTTTTT. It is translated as CASSLDAGGEKLFF.

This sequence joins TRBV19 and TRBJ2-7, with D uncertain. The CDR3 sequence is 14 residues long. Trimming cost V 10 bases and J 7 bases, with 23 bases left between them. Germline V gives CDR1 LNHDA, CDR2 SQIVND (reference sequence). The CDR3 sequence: CATYDKDPLKEQYF. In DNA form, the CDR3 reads TGTGCCACCTACGACAAGGACCCCCTAAAGGAGCAGTACTTC.